Sequencing of this T cell receptor beta chain was carried out in a study of T cell repertoires and leukemia-associated antigens (dated 2019 in TCRdb). Broadly, across the study: Per sample, about 5.1 to 6.6 million read pairs and about 3 to 5.0 million effective reads were obtained, for approximately 15 million effective reads in total. The study aimed to identify which antigen a TCR Vbeta21 clone previously found in CML patients recognizes, using in vitro peptide stimulation of healthy T cells.

Summary of the overall study and its limitations: The antigen specificity and function of the expanded clones were not directly tested and needed further investigation. The four groups showed no significant differences in numbers of Vbeta genes (approximately 60), Jbeta genes (roughly 13), VDJ rearrangements, or unique CDR3s.

Inclusive of the bounding cysteine and phenylalanine, the CDR3 is 15 residues long. Of the read, only the CDR3 DNA is kept; its 45 bases are in frame from base 1. Trimming takes 6 bases from V and 0 bases from J, and the germline ends sit 15 bases apart. The germline V gene sets CDR1 to MNHEY and CDR2 to SVGAGI. This clonotype was picked up many times. This clone's antigen is unknown. Base qualities are not provided; no much larger clone lies one nucleotide away. TRIzol reagent was used to extract total RNA from the cultured T cells. 5' rapid amplification of cDNA ends (5'RACE) was the method used to amplify TCRbeta libraries from the RNA. Before sequencing, library concentration and integrity were assessed using Qubit, an Agilent instrument, and quantitative PCR. A commercial service provider sequenced the qualified libraries on Illumina HiSeq or MiSeq. Per the original workflow: MiXCR version 1.8.2 was used to identify TCR sequences in each sample. Qualified clones required a CDR3 longer than four amino acids, an in-frame nucleotide length, and no stop codon. A read counted as effective if the read contained the complete CDR3 structure. Expanded clones were validated by RT-PCR with 24 Vbeta primers, GeneScan spectratyping, and Sanger sequencing. Starting from the raw public reads, TCRdb applied fastp trimming at Q25, assembled clones with MiXCR and retained in-frame beta chains. Entries that share a CDR3 protein sequence are merged under the most common genes and DNA. For this entry, the V and J calls and clone size follow TCRdb and not the study's own pipeline. In all, the sample holds 8,000 to 10,000 distinct CDR3 sequences, and approximately 45% of those were seen once. The ten largest account for over 45% of the sample.

CD3+ T cells were first rested overnight at 2.5 million to 3 million cells/mL in RPMI 1640 without fetal bovine serum. CD3+ T cells were isolated from PBMCs with MACS immunomagnetic beads following the manufacturer's instructions. This chain is built from TRBV6-5 and TRBJ2-7; the D gene could be either TRBD1 or TRBD2, each agreeing at 6 bases. Sample: CD3+ T cells sorted from blood and cultured. This clonotype was sampled from a female donor in good health. The CDR3 has the sequence CASRAIKGGSYEQYF. The DNA sequence is as follows: TGTGCCAGCAGAGCCATAAAGGGGGGCTCCTACGAGCAGTACTTC.